These T cell receptor beta chains were read from a single sample in a study of blood T cells in healthy people across ages. TCRdb used MiXCR to reprocess the 5' RACE reads, holding one entry per CDR3 protein. The repertoire has approximately 960,000 distinct CDR3 sequences, 25% to 30% of them found once; the top ten carry roughly 10%. These same data were also listed under a study on T cells of mothers and their children.

The sequenced sample consisted of blood. Receptor source: a woman aged 40 to 55 in good health. Each CDR3 is given with its conserved first and last residue. The order of the fields is clone size, D gene, J gene, V gene, CDR3 protein, CDR3 DNA. A D gene is named only where the DNA matches it firmly. A row's size may be missing; if present it is once, few, many or a size class.

many | NA | TRBJ1-2 | TRBV20-1 | CSASRGQNYGYTF | TGCAGTGCTAGTAGGGGACAAAACTATGGCTACACCTTC
NA | NA | TRBJ1-6 | TRBV21-1 | CTSSKAEGSRSPLHF | TGTACCAGCAGCAAAGCAGAGGGTAGTCGTTCACCCCTCCACTTT
once | NA | TRBJ1-5 | TRBV25-1 | CASSELGAPQHF | TGTGCCAGCAGTGAACTTGGGGCGCCCCAGCATTTT
NA | NA | TRBJ1-1 | TRBV20-1 | CSAITMATEAFF | TGCAGTGCAATTACCATGGCCACTGAAGCTTTCTTT
NA | NA | TRBJ2-3 | TRBV28 | CASHANDASTDTQYF | TGTGCCAGCCATGCAAACGATGCTAGCACAGATACGCAGTATTTT
few | NA | TRBJ2-7 | TRBV9 | CASNLDTDYNEQYF | TGTGCCAGCAATTTGGACACAGACTACAATGAGCAGTACTTC
NA | TRBD1 | TRBJ2-7 | TRBV5-1 | CASSADGTGGDEQYF | TGCGCCAGCAGCGCGGACGGGACAGGGGGCGACGAGCAGTACTTC
NA | NA | TRBJ2-7 | TRBV7-9 | CASSPPRGHNEQYF | TGTGCCAGCAGCCCCCCGCGGGGGCACAACGAGCAGTACTTC
many | TRBD1 | TRBJ1-2 | TRBV12-3/TRBV12-4 | CASSWDSNYGYTF | TGTGCCAGCAGTTGGGACAGCAACTATGGCTACACCTTC
many | NA | TRBJ2-7 | TRBV5-6 | CASTLRMRDEQYF | TGTGCCAGCACCTTAAGGATGCGGGACGAGCAGTACTTC
many | NA | TRBJ1-1 | TRBV7-2 | CASSLRQLNTEAFF | TGCGCCAGCAGCTTGCGGCAGCTGAACACTGAAGCTTTCTTT
few | TRBD2 | TRBJ2-3 | TRBV27 | CASSFRLAGGSTDTQYF | TGTGCCAGCAGTTTCAGACTAGCGGGGGGAAGCACAGATACGCAGTATTTT
few | NA | TRBJ1-1 | TRBV29-1 | CSVEFLGGTEAFF | TGCAGCGTTGAATTTCTCGGTGGTACTGAAGCTTTCTTT
NA | TRBD1 | TRBJ1-1 | TRBV18 | CASSRQGQGGTEAFF | TGTGCCAGCTCACGACAGGGACAGGGAGGGACTGAAGCTTTCTTT
few | TRBD1 | TRBJ1-4 | TRBV28 | CASSSQRDRSEKLFF | TGTGCCAGCAGTTCGCAACGGGACAGATCTGAAAAACTGTTTTTT
few | NA | TRBJ2-7 | TRBV25-1 | CASSPGGTLSYEQYF | TGTGCCAGCAGTCCTGGTGGGACGCTCTCCTACGAGCAGTACTTC
NA | TRBD2 | TRBJ2-1 | TRBV20-1 | CSAYSGGAPYNEQFF | TGCAGTGCTTATAGCGGGGGGGCCCCGTACAATGAGCAGTTCTTC